Described below is a single TCR beta chain sequence and its context. What it recognizes is unknown. This entry comes from a study of shared clonotypes between healthy human individuals. Study-level information: CD8 memory received one plate per donor, CD8 naive two, CD4 memory three and CD4 naive three. Study results and caveats: Against clonotypes common to all four donors, non-shared ones had lower generation probabilities. Richness estimates generally favored naive over memory subsets.

Original analysis: Filtering was not the same, since immunoSEQ gave junction-only sequences without quality scores. The method was immunoSEQ multiplex PCR; TCRdb's version includes in-frame clones alone and lacks a portion of them. From that table come the V and J calls and clone size; the DNA was used to work out D and trimming. The table records a few million clones, roughly 92% of them present only once. V lost 7 bases to trimming and J lost 3 bases, with 15 bases between them. The germline gives CDR1 SNHLY, CDR2 FYNNEI. CDR3 length: 15 residues. The chain recombines TRBV2 with TRBJ1-4, with D possibly being TRBD1 (6 bases). Sequenced sample: naive CD4+ T cells sorted from blood. Subset indicated: CD45RA+ positively selected. This receptor was obtained from a man aged 18-30 years in good health. The CDR3 sequence is CASTGAQLPNEKLFF. CDR3 coding DNA: TGTGCCAGCACGGGGGCCCAACTTCCTAATGAAAAACTGTTTTTT.